Listed below are T cell receptor beta chains from one sample, sequenced in a study of early T cells in non-severe SARS-CoV-2 infection. TCRdb called the 5' RACE reads again in MiXCR, with one record for every CDR3 protein. This sample carries about 100,000 distinct CDR3 sequences, roughly 13% of them seen once, and the ten largest clones take 2% to 2.5%. Material: whole blood. The receptor source for this set is an adult who was a healthcare worker with PCR-confirmed SARS-CoV-2 infection or an uninfected control (not recorded which). Both conserved end residues are part of each CDR3. The D gene is left open where the match is weak. Clone size is given for some rows only: seen once, a few or many times, or a class if the clone is expanded.

>few|TRBD1|TRBJ2-7|TRBV27
TGTGCCAGCTCGATCGACAGGGGACCCTCCTACGAGCAGTACTTC
CASSIDRGPSYEQYF
>many|.|TRBJ2-5|TRBV20-1
TGCAGTGCTAGTGGCCTTTTCGGGGGGCCCGGTATTGAGACCCAGTACTTC
CSASGLFGGPGIETQYF
>many|.|TRBJ1-1|TRBV20-1
TGCAGTGCTAGAGTTCCAGATTCGAACACTGAAGCTTTCTTT
CSARVPDSNTEAFF
>many|.|TRBJ1-5|TRBV9
TGTGCCAGCAGCGTAGGGGATGCGATCAATCAGCCCCAGCATTTT
CASSVGDAINQPQHF
>.|.|TRBJ2-2|TRBV7-6
TGTGCCAGCAGACAAGCGGCCGGGGAGCTGTTTTTT
CASRQAAGELFF
>few|.|TRBJ2-2|TRBV24-1
TGTGCCACCAGTAACGACGTTGCAGGTTTGATTTCCGGGGAGCTGTTTTTT
CATSNDVAGLISGELFF
>few|.|TRBJ1-2|TRBV15
TGTGCCACCAGCAGAGACGGGGGGAACTATGGCTACACCTTC
CATSRDGGNYGYTF
>.|.|TRBJ1-1|TRBV5-1
TGCGCCAGCAGAGGGGACCTTAACACTGAAGCTTTCTTT
CASRGDLNTEAFF
>few|TRBD1|TRBJ2-7|TRBV19
TGTGCCAGTAGTATGAGGGGGCGGCGGGACGAGCAGTACTTC
CASSMRGRRDEQYF
>many|TRBD2|TRBJ2-5|TRBV7-2
TGTGCCAGCAGCTGGGCGGGCGGGGGACCCCAAGAGACCCAGTACTTC
CASSWAGGGPQETQYF
>many|TRBD1|TRBJ2-3|TRBV5-4
TGTGCCAGCAGCTCCATCAGGGGGGATACGCAGTATTTT
CASSSIRGDTQYF
>few|.|TRBJ1-1|TRBV5-6
TGTGCCAGCAGCTTCAGCAGGGCTGGTGAAGCTTTCTTT
CASSFSRAGEAFF
>.|.|TRBJ2-7|TRBV7-6
TGTGCCAGCAGCTTAGGGGTTGTAGGCTCCTACGAGCAGTACTTC
CASSLGVVGSYEQYF
>many|TRBD1|TRBJ1-6|TRBV4-3
TGCGCCAGCAGCCTCACCCGGGACAGGGCCGGGTCACCCCTCCACTTT
CASSLTRDRAGSPLHF
>few|.|TRBJ1-2|TRBV29-1
TGCAGCGTTGAACGTGACAGCTATGGCTACACCTTC
CSVERDSYGYTF
>.|TRBD2|TRBJ2-1|TRBV7-9
TGTGCCAGCAGCTTAGTTCCGAGTGGCCTAGCGGGGTCATACAATGAGCAGTTCTTC
CASSLVPSGLAGSYNEQFF
>.|.|TRBJ1-3|TRBV7-9
TGTGCCAGCAGCCCCGGGTACACCATATATTTT
CASSPGYTIYF
>.|.|TRBJ2-2|TRBV2
TGTGCCAGCAAGGCGAGCACCGGGGAGCTGTTTTTT
CASKASTGELFF
>few|.|TRBJ2-2|TRBV29-1
TGCAGCGTTCAACCACAGATATTGACCGGGGAGCTGTTTTTT
CSVQPQILTGELFF
>.|.|TRBJ1-5|TRBV3-1
TGTGCCAGCAGCCAAGACGGCAGATTTAATCAGCCCCAGCATTTT
CASSQDGRFNQPQHF
>.|.|TRBJ2-1|TRBV5-1
TGCGCCAGCAGCCTTGATCCGGGACCCCGGGGCACCAATGAGCAGTTCTTC
CASSLDPGPRGTNEQFF
>few|.|TRBJ1-5|TRBV29-1
TGCAGCGTTGTGGATACCGGAGGCGGTTCCAATCAGCCCCAGCATTTT
CSVVDTGGGSNQPQHF
>few|TRBD1|TRBJ1-2|TRBV9
TGTGCCAGCACGCCCGGGACAGGGAATCGGTATGGCTACACCTTC
CASTPGTGNRYGYTF
>many|.|TRBJ1-5|TRBV20-1
TGCAGTGCTAGAGGGGGGACGCCCCAGCATTTT
CSARGGTPQHF
>.|.|TRBJ2-5|TRBV15
TGTGCCACCAGCAGCAGTTCGGAGACCCAGTACTTC
CATSSSSETQYF
>.|.|TRBJ1-1|TRBV18
TGTGCCAGCTCACCAAAAACAGGGAACAAAGAAGCTTTCTTT
CASSPKTGNKEAFF
>many|.|TRBJ2-5|TRBV28
TGTGCCAGCAGTTTAGCGGGGCCCCAAGAGACCCAGTACTTC
CASSLAGPQETQYF
>.|.|TRBJ2-3|TRBV7-9
TGTGCCAGCAGCCAAGGACAGCTCACAGATACGCAGTATTTT
CASSQGQLTDTQYF
>.|.|TRBJ1-1|TRBV28
TGTGCCAGCACTCATAACGGGCGGTTGGGGACTTTCTTT
CASTHNGRLGTFF
>many|.|TRBJ2-2|TRBV11-2
TGTGCCAGCAGCAGAATAACAGGGCTCCGAAACACCGGGGAGCTGTTTTTT
CASSRITGLRNTGELFF
>.|.|TRBJ2-1|TRBV7-7
TGTGCCAGCAGCCCCAACCGAGGGGGGGTCAATGAGCAGTTCTTC
CASSPNRGGVNEQFF
>many|TRBD2|TRBJ2-5|TRBV11-2
TGTGCCAGCAGACCCCTAGCGGGGGGGCGAAAGACCCAGTACTTC
CASRPLAGGRKTQYF
>many|.|TRBJ1-4|TRBV28
TGTGCCAGCAGCGGGCAGGGTGGCGCAACTAATGAAAAACTGTTTTTT
CASSGQGGATNEKLFF
>.|TRBD1|TRBJ1-1|TRBV7-2
TGTGCCAGCAGCATCCGACAGGGTGTCACTGAAGCTTTCTTT
CASSIRQGVTEAFF
>few|.|TRBJ2-3|TRBV7-2
TGTGCCAGCAGCATAGCCCTCCGTGGGCCAGATACGCAGTATTTT
CASSIALRGPDTQYF
>.|TRBD1|TRBJ1-2|TRBV7-2
TGTGCCAGCAGCTTAGCGGAGGGACAGTCCTATGGCTACACCTTC
CASSLAEGQSYGYTF
>.|.|TRBJ2-1|TRBV29-1
TGCAGCGTTGGGCAGGGGGGTGCCAATGAGCAGTTCTTC
CSVGQGGANEQFF
>few|TRBD1|TRBJ1-2|TRBV4-2
TGTGCCAGCAGCCCTTCAACAGGGGACACAGGATATGGCTACACCTTC
CASSPSTGDTGYGYTF
>many|.|TRBJ1-4|TRBV20-1
TGCAGTGCTGGGGGGCTTACAACTAATGAAAAACTGTTTTTT
CSAGGLTTNEKLFF
>many|.|TRBJ2-1|TRBV5-4
TGTGCCAGCAGCTTGCCAGCCTCTTACAATGAGCAGTTCTTC
CASSLPASYNEQFF
>.|.|TRBJ1-1|TRBV11-2
TGTGCCAGCAGCTTCCACGGGGACACCGGGGAGGGAGCTTTCTTT
CASSFHGDTGEGAFF
>few|.|TRBJ1-1|TRBV7-6
TGTGTCAGCAGCCCGGGAGGGGCGACGGCTGAAGCTTTCTTT
CVSSPGGATAEAFF
>few|.|TRBJ2-7|TRBV29-1
TGCAGCGTGATGGGGGAATACGAGCAGTACTTC
CSVMGEYEQYF
>.|.|TRBJ1-1|TRBV20-1
TGCAGTGCCGCGGGCTCGGCTAACACTGAAGCTTTCTTT
CSAAGSANTEAFF
>few|.|TRBJ2-2|TRBV12-3/TRBV12-4
TGTGCCAGCAGCCGCCGCCAGGGGCTGAACACCGGGGAGCTGTTTTTT
CASSRRQGLNTGELFF
>.|.|TRBJ1-5|TRBV6-2/TRBV6-3
TGTGCCAGCAGTATAGGGGCAAGCAATCAGCCCCAGCATTTT
CASSIGASNQPQHF
>.|.|TRBJ1-2|TRBV20-1
TGCAGTGCTAGTGTGGGGGGAGATGGCTATGGCTACACCTTC
CSASVGGDGYGYTF
>.|.|TRBJ1-4|TRBV5-4
TGTGCCAGCAGCTTAGCAAGGGATAATGAAAAACTGTCTTTT
CASSLARDNEKLSF
>few|.|TRBJ1-4|TRBV5-5
TGTGCCAGCAGCCAGGCTTCGACTAATGAAAAACTGTTTTTT
CASSQASTNEKLFF